This T cell receptor beta chain was sequenced in a study of blood T cell repertoires in COVID-19. Study in general: Whether acute or convalescent, the COVID-19 samples came from the United States, Italy and Spain. In each case, the material was cDNA or gDNA derived from T cells, B-cell-depleted T cells, or PBMCs.

The authors' processing: Amplification of reference gene primers provided the estimated nucleated cell counts. Produced via immunoSEQ multiplex PCR; TCRdb's table is partial and in-frame only. V and J calls and clone size are those listed in that table; D and trimming were worked out from the DNA. The table includes more than 150,000 clones, 94% detected once. Seattle cases were enrolled at active infection and followed longitudinally. J lost 2 bases, V lost 0 bases, and 3 bases had no gene match. The CDR3 consists of 16 residues. CDR1 and CDR2 (germline): LGHNA, YNFKEQ. What was sequenced was peripheral blood. The source of this sequence is a man in his thirties or forties with COVID-19, enrolled during active disease. This rearrangement joins TRBV4-2 to TRBJ2-2; 7 nucleotides match TRBD2. The CDR3 bases are TGTGCCAGCAGCCAAGAGACTAGCCGAAACACCGGGGAGCTGTTTTTT. Protein product: CASSQETSRNTGELFF.